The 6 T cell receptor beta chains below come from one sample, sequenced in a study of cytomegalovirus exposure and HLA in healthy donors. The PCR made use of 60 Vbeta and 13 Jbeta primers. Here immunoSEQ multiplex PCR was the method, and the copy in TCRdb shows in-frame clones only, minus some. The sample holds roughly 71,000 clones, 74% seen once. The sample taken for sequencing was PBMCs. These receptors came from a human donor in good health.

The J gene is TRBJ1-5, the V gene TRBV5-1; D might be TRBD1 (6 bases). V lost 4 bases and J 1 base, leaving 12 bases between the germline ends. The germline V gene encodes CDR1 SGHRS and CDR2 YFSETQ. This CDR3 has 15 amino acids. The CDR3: CASSPGEGSNQPQHF. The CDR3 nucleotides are TGCGCCAGCAGCCCAGGGGAAGGGAGCAATCAGCCCCAGCATTTT.

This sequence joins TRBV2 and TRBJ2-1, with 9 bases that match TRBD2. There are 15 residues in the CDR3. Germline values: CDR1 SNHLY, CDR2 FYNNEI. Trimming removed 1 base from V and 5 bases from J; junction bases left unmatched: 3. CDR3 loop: CASSEVSGGNNEQFF. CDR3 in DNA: TGTGCCAGCAGTGAAGTCAGCGGGGGGAACAATGAGCAGTTCTTC.

CDR3 region: CASSFSGSAVEQFF. In nucleotides, the CDR3 is TGTGCCAGCAGCTTTAGCGGGAGCGCAGTAGAGCAGTTCTTC. The gene calls are TRBV7-9 and TRBJ2-1; 9 nucleotides align to TRBD2. Germline CDR1 SEHNR, CDR2 FQNEAQ (reference sequence). The V gene end was trimmed by 3 bases and the J gene end by 10 bases; junction bases not matched to a gene: 7. CDR3 length: 14 amino acids.

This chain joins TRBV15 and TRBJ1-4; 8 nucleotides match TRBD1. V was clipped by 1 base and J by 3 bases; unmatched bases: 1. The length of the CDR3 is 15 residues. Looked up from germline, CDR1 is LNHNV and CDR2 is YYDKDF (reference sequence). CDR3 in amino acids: CATSRVQGANEKLFF. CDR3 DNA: TGTGCCACCAGCAGAGTACAGGGGGCTAATGAAAAACTGTTTTTT.

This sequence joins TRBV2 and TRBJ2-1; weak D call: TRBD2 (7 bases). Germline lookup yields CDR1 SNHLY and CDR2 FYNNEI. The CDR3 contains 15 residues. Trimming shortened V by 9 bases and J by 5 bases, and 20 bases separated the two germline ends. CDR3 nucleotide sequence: TGTGCCAGAGGGGGGGCGGGGCTCGGGGACAATGAGCAGTTCTTC. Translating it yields CARGGAGLGDNEQFF.

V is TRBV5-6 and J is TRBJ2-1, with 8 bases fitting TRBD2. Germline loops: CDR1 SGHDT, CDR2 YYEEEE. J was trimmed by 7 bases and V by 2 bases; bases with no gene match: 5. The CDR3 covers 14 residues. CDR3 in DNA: TGTGCCAGCAGCTTCACTAGCGGTGCGAATGAGCAGTTCTTC. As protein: CASSFTSGANEQFF.